These 10 T cell receptor beta chains were sequenced from one sample in a study of identical twins. TCRdb re-called the 5' RACE reads with MiXCR, one entry per CDR3 protein. This sample has 450,000 or so distinct CDR3 sequences, with more than 13% found just once. These records were also assigned to another study, of yellow fever vaccine responses in identical twins.

Sequencing was done on a sample of CD4+ T cells sorted from blood. Receptors were obtained from a woman aged 18-29 years in good health.

The chain has TRBV5-1 and TRBJ1-5; TRBD1 matches at 9 bases. There are 15 residues in the CDR3. CDR1 is SGHRS and CDR2 is YFSETQ in the germline V gene. With 3 bases clipped from V and 6 bases from J, the junction kept 7 bases outside the gene matches. The CDR3, as DNA: TGCGCCAGCAGCTACACAGGGGGCAGGGGTCAGCCCCAGCATTTT. As protein: CASSYTGGRGQPQHF.

About this clonotype itself: At one end, the junction sequence differs from germline, possibly due to a read error. J is TRBJ2-2 and V is TRBV5-6; D uncertain. Germline V gene data show CDR1 as SGHDT and CDR2 as YYEEEE. This CDR3 has 13 residues. The CDR3, as DNA: TGTGCCAGCAGCCCATGGCACACCGTGGAGCTGTTTTTT. It translates to CASSPWHTVELFF.

This clonotype was seen a handful of times. The chain combines TRBV12-3 or TRBV12-4 with TRBJ2-7; 11 nucleotides line up with TRBD2. Unmatched junction bases numbered 2, after V lost 3 bases and J lost 4 bases. The CDR3 spans 14 residues. DNA of the CDR3: TGTGCCAGCAGTTTCGCTAGCGGGGGGTACGAGCAGTACTTC. Its protein product is CASSFASGGYEQYF.

The chain is built from TRBV5-1 and TRBJ2-1, with TRBD2 identical over 8 bases. V was pared by 0 bases and J by 7 bases, with 6 bases of the junction left unmatched. Germline V gene lookup returns CDR1 SGHRS and CDR2 YFSETQ. This CDR3 is 15 amino acids long. In nucleotides, the CDR3 is TGCGCCAGCAGCTTGGCCGGGACTAGTGGGAATGAGCAGTTCTTC. Its translation is CASSLAGTSGNEQFF.

This clonotype has only a few counts. The chain employs TRBV20-1 and TRBJ1-2, with 7 nucleotides matching TRBD1. V gave up 3 bases and J gave up 8 bases; unmatched junction bases: 6. CDR3 size: 12 residues. From germline, CDR1 is DFQATT and CDR2 SNEGSKA (reference sequence). As DNA, the CDR3 is TGCAGTGCTAGTGAAGGGGGCAGCGGCTACACCTTC. Translated, it gives CSASEGGSGYTF.

The rearrangement joins TRBV7-9 to TRBJ2-3, with 9 bases aligning to TRBD1. This CDR3 comprises 15 residues. V was clipped by 6 bases and J by 6 bases; unmatched bases: 10. Germline loops: CDR1 SEHNR, CDR2 FQNEAQ (reference sequence). In DNA, the CDR3 is TGTGCCAGCAGATTTGGGACAGGGCTGCGCGATACGCAGTATTTT. Its protein is CASRFGTGLRDTQYF.

This clonotype was seen only a few times. V usage is TRBV20-1 and J usage is TRBJ1-1, with a possible D match to TRBD1 (5 bases). This CDR3 region has 15 residues. Germline CDR1 is DFQATT and CDR2 is SNEGSKA (reference sequence). Trimming took 7 bases from V and 1 from J, leaving 19 bases between them. The CDR3 DNA follows: TGCAGTGGGGGGAGGAGAGGGAAGACGAACACTGAAGCTTTCTTT. This encodes CSGGRRGKTNTEAFF.

This clonotype was counted ten times or more. The CDR3 nucleotides read TGTGCCAGTAGTATAGCGGAGACCCAGTACTTC. This codes for CASSIAETQYF. This rearrangement joins TRBV19 to TRBJ2-5; no definite D call. The germline V gene encodes CDR1 LNHDA and CDR2 SQIVND (reference sequence). Trimming removed 1 base from V and 5 bases from J, with 2 bases in between. The CDR3 has 11 amino acids.

The table lists this clonotype with a few counts. This chain links TRBV20-1 with TRBJ2-7, with D possibly TRBD1 on 7 matching bases. Trimming removed 3 bases at V and 3 bases at J, with 15 bases between. CDR3 length equals 14 residues. CDR1 and CDR2 from the germline V gene are DFQATT and SNEGSKA (reference sequence). The CDR3 loop reads CSARIQGGIYEQYF. Here the CDR3 DNA reads TGCAGTGCTAGGATCCAGGGGGGCATCTACGAGCAGTACTTC.

This clonotype was found a few times. CDR3 in amino acids: CASSSTGTGSYNEQFF. The DNA of the CDR3 is TGTGCCAGCAGCTCAACCGGGACAGGCTCCTACAATGAGCAGTTCTTC. The chain links TRBV7-2 to TRBJ2-1; 8 bases match TRBD1. The CDR3 has 16 amino acids. Unmatched junction bases numbered 5, after V lost 4 bases and J lost 0 bases. Looked up from germline, CDR1 is SGHTA and CDR2 is FQGNSA.